These 12 T cell receptor beta chains were sequenced from one sample in a study of cytomegalovirus exposure and HLA in healthy donors (dated by TCRdb to 2015 to 2018). Library creation used the immunoSEQ multiplex PCR assay. A mixture of 60 forward primers for TCR Vbeta segments and 13 reverse primers for TCR Jbeta segments was used in the multiplex PCR. Here the immuneACCESS table is served through TCRdb, limited to in-frame sequences with V and J called. Missing clones are a known gap in these copies; in checked studies unresolved V genes cover under half, and the rest lacks a known reason. For this sample the table gives about 110,000 clones, of which just under 70% were detected only once. 8.7% of the sample is in the top ten clones. The specimen sequenced was PBMCs. The receptors shown here come from a man between 25 and 39 years old in good health and CMV-seropositive.

This clone was observed a handful of times. The chain couples TRBV5-4 to TRBJ2-1, with TRBD2 matching over 7 bases. V shed 0 bases and J 2 bases; nucleotides not matched to a gene: 5. Germline-derived CDR1 and CDR2 are SGHNT and YYREEE (reference sequence). The CDR3 loop spans 16 amino acids. The CDR3 DNA is TGTGCCAGCAGCTTGGACCTAGCGGAAGCCTACAATGAGCAGTTCTTC. This sequence encodes CASSLDLAEAYNEQFF.

This clone came up once. This sequence joins TRBV7-3 and TRBJ2-3; D might be TRBD1 (6 bases). Germline V gene data show CDR1 as SGHTA and CDR2 as FQGTGA. Trimming pared 1 base from V and 0 bases from J, leaving 11 bases between. The CDR3 sequence is 16 residues long. CDR3: CASSLISGVSTDTQYF. CDR3 sequence (DNA): TGTGCCAGCAGCTTAATATCAGGGGTCAGCACAGATACGCAGTATTTT. Together with reference TRBV7-3 and TRBJ2-3, the CDR3 gives the full variable domain: GAGVSQTPSNKVTEKGKYVELRCDPISGHTALYWYRQSLGQGPEFLIYFQGTGAADDSGLPNDRFFAVRPEGSVSTLKIQRTERGDSAVYLCASSLISGVSTDTQYFGPGTRLTVL.

The rearrangement links TRBV28 to TRBJ2-7, with a tentative D call TRBD1 (6 bases). Germline V gene lookup returns CDR1 MDHEN and CDR2 SYDVKM. The CDR3 runs to 16 residues. V was cut by 2 bases and J by 3 bases, with 17 bases left in between. The CDR3 loop is CASSLGGSGRGYEQYF. CDR3 in DNA: TGTGCCAGCAGTTTAGGGGGATCGGGCAGGGGCTACGAGCAGTACTTC.

CDR3 sequence (DNA): TGTGCCAGCAACACAGGGTCCTTGCGGACAGATACGCAGTATTTT. It translates to CASNTGSLRTDTQYF. This chain links TRBV7-9 with TRBJ2-3; a possible D gene is TRBD1 (6 bases). V gave up 7 bases and J gave up 3 bases, with 17 bases separating them. The CDR3 contains 15 residues. CDR1 and CDR2 (germline): SEHNR, FQNEAQ (reference sequence).

The chain has TRBV18 and TRBJ2-1; maybe TRBD1 (5 bases). Trimming pared 0 bases from V and 6 bases from J, leaving 6 bases between. Germline CDR1 reads KGHSH; CDR2 reads LQKENI. The CDR3 contains 13 residues. The CDR3 DNA reads as TGTGCCAGCTCACCACCGCAGGGCAATGAGCAGTTCTTC. Its protein product is CASSPPQGNEQFF.

This clone has a single count. This chain connects TRBV30 to TRBJ1-2; a weak D match, TRBD1 (6 bases). The CDR3 loop spans 13 amino acids. Germline assignment: CDR1 GTSNPN and CDR2 SVGIG (reference sequence). The V end lost 2 bases, the J end lost 5 bases, and 12 bases lay between the germline ends. The CDR3 DNA is TGTGCCTGGAGTCCCCCCGACAGGTATGGCTACACCTTC. It is translated as CAWSPPDRYGYTF.

Note on this clone: This specimen includes other DNA sequences encoding the same CDR3. This chain links TRBV5-4 with TRBJ1-4, with 10 bases lining up with TRBD1. V lost 5 bases to trimming and J lost 8 bases; unmatched junction nucleotides: 9. CDR1 and CDR2 from the germline V gene are SGHNT and YYREEE (reference sequence). The CDR3 is 15 amino acids. The CDR3 reads CASSSGTGVDEKLFF. The CDR3 DNA reads as TGTGCCAGCAGTTCCGGGACAGGGGTCGACGAAAAACTGTTTTTT.

As regards this clone: At one of its ends the junction is not consistent with the germline gene, which may arise from a read error. The CDR3 loop reads CAGSLVGAQGNQPQHF. Here the CDR3 DNA reads TGTGCCGGCAGCTTAGTGGGGGCGCAAGGCAATCAGCCCCAGCATTTT. The V gene is TRBV7-2, the J gene TRBJ1-5; tentatively, D is TRBD1 (6 bases). In germline, CDR1 is SGHTA, CDR2 FQGNSA. This CDR3 comprises 16 residues. The complete variable domain, with remaining parts taken from reference TRBV7-2 and TRBJ1-5, reads GAGVSQSPSNKVTEKGKDVELRCDPISGHTALYWYRQSLGQGLEFLIYFQGNSAPDKSGLPSDRFSAERTGGSVSTLTIQRTQQEDSAVYLCAGSLVGAQGNQPQHFGDGTRLSIL.

The chain couples TRBV29-1 to TRBJ2-3; D is uncertain. Trimming stripped 4 bases from V and 0 bases from J, with 26 bases between. The CDR3 is 19 residues long. Germline CDR1 reads SQVTM; CDR2 reads ANQGSEA. CDR3 region: CSVAPRRTPGDSSTDTQYF. The CDR3 nucleotides read TGCAGCGTTGCCCCCAGAAGAACCCCGGGTGACTCTAGCACAGATACGCAGTATTTT.

This clone was found a few times. The DNA for the CDR3 is TGTGCCAGCAGTGAAGACCGGACAGGACGCTCACCCCTCCACTTT. It codes for CASSEDRTGRSPLHF. The rearrangement uses TRBV6-1 and TRBJ1-6, with TRBD1 identical over 7 bases. Germline CDR1 and CDR2: MNHNS and SASEGT. Germline trimming cut 1 base from V and 10 bases from J; bases unmatched to any gene: 7. CDR3 length: 15 residues.

The chain joins TRBV19 to TRBJ1-1; perhaps TRBD1 as D (6 bases). The germline V gene has CDR1 LNHDA and CDR2 SQIVND (reference sequence). CDR3 size: 15 residues. Trimming left V 6 bases short and J 4 bases short, with 18 bases between. This CDR3 reads CASSDSQQGGTEAFF. The DNA of the CDR3 is TGTGCCAGTAGCGATTCACAACAGGGTGGCACTGAAGCTTTCTTT.

This clone appeared a few times. The CDR3 DNA follows: TGTGCCAGCAGCCTCCGACAGTTAGTTAATGAAAAACTGTTTTTT. It yields the protein CASSLRQLVNEKLFF. This chain connects TRBV5-6 to TRBJ1-4; D perhaps matches TRBD1 (5 bases). CDR1 and CDR2 (germline): SGHDT, YYEEEE. There are 15 residues in the CDR3. V shed 4 bases and J shed 4 bases, with 14 bases lying between them.